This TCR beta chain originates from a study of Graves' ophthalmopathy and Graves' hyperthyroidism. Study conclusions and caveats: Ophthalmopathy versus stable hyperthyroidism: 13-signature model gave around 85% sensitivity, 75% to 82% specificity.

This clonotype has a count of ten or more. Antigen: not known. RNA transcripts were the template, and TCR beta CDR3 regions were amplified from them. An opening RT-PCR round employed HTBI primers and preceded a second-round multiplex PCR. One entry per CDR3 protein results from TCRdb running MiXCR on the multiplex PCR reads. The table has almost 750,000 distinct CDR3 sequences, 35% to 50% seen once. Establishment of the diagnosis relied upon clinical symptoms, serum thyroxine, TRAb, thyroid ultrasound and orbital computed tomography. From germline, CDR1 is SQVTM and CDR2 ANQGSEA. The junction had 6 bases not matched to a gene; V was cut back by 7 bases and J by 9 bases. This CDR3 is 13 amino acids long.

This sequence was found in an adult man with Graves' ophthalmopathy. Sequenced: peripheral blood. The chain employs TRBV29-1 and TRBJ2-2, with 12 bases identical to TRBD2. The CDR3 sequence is CSGLAGEGWELFF. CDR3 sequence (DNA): TGCAGCGGACTAGCGGGAGAAGGTTGGGAGCTGTTTTTT.